Following are 21 T cell receptor beta chains from one sample sequenced in a study of regulatory T cells in long-lasting Graves disease. This sample's time point: newly diagnosed GD, antithyroid drugs for less than 3 months. PBMCs provided the RNA from which the TCR library was made. For TCR beta, libraries came from iRepertoire HTBI primers and Arm-PCR of CDR3 regions. TCRdb itself ran the multiplex PCR reads through MiXCR, one entry per CDR3 protein. The sample has 400,000 to 500,000 distinct CDR3 sequences; approximately 16% are singletons. The same data also went into a second study, on T cells in Graves' hyperthyroidism and ophthalmopathy.

Sequencing used peripheral blood mononuclear cells (PBMCs), obtained at new diagnosis, from a patient treated with antithyroid drugs. Source of these receptors: a woman younger than 30 with Graves disease.

The chain is built from TRBV4-2 and TRBJ2-2; 10 bases agree with TRBD2. The germline V gene encodes CDR1 LGHNA and CDR2 YNFKEQ. The V and J ends lost 0 bases and 6 bases, in that order; junction bases with no gene match: 4. CDR3 length equals 16 residues. The CDR3 sequence is CASSQDELAGAGELFF. The CDR3 DNA sequence: TGTGCCAGCAGCCAAGACGAGCTAGCGGGAGCCGGGGAGCTGTTTTTT.

This clonotype was counted many times. V usage is TRBV28 and J usage is TRBJ2-3; possible D gene TRBD2, 5 bases. Trimming shortened V by 3 bases and J by 2 bases, and 9 bases separated the two germline ends. Germline assignment: CDR1 MDHEN and CDR2 SYDVKM. The CDR3 extends over 14 amino acids. CDR3 residues: CASSLQRITDTQYF. The DNA for the CDR3 is TGTGCCAGCAGTTTGCAGCGGATCACAGATACGCAGTATTTT.

This clonotype was counted many times. The chain recombines TRBV2 with TRBJ2-1; 7 nucleotides agree with TRBD2. The CDR3 totals 13 residues. The V gene end was trimmed by 10 bases and the J gene end by 9 bases; junction bases not matched to a gene: 12. Germline loops: CDR1 SNHLY, CDR2 FYNNEI. The CDR3 sequence is CANKKREQSEQFF. The CDR3, as DNA: TGTGCCAACAAAAAGCGGGAACAGAGTGAGCAGTTCTTC.

This sequence joins TRBV4-1 and TRBJ1-3; 7 bases align to TRBD1. Germline CDR1 reads MGHRA; CDR2 reads YSYEKL. The CDR3 spans 15 residues. The ends lost 1 base at V and 0 bases at J; junction bases unmatched: 0. The chain's CDR3 is CASSQGTGSGNTIYF. CDR3 coding DNA: TGCGCCAGCAGCCAAGGGACAGGCTCTGGAAACACCATATATTTT.

The V gene is TRBV7-2, the J gene TRBJ2-1, with D hard to call. This CDR3 region has 13 residues. Trimming left V 5 bases short and J 5 bases short, with 10 bases between. Germline V gene data show CDR1 as SGHTA and CDR2 as FQGNSA. The CDR3 loop reads CASSKGANNEQFF. In nucleotides, the CDR3 is TGTGCCAGCAGCAAAGGAGCTAACAATGAGCAGTTCTTC.

The chain uses TRBV7-9 and TRBJ2-5; TRBD1 matches 9 bases. Trimming cost V 4 bases and J 4 bases; bases outside gene matches: 7. Germline V gives CDR1 SEHNR, CDR2 FQNEAQ (reference sequence). This CDR3 is 15 amino acids long. The CDR3 is CASSSGTGSVETQYF. As DNA, the CDR3 is TGTGCCAGCAGCTCGGGGACAGGGTCGGTAGAGACCCAGTACTTC.

CDR3 nucleotides: TGTGCCAGCAGCCAAGATTTAGGGGGCAATGAGCAGTTCTTC. It translates to CASSQDLGGNEQFF. The chain couples TRBV14 to TRBJ2-1; D is possibly TRBD1 (6 bases). Germline V lookup: CDR1 SGHDN, CDR2 FVKESK. CDR3 size: 14 residues. Deletions cut 0 bases from V and 6 bases from J, with 9 bases between.

The rearrangement joins TRBV24-1 to TRBJ2-1, with 10 bases matching TRBD2. Germline CDR1 reads KGHDR; CDR2 reads SFDVKD. V lost 8 bases and J lost 8; bases outside the gene matches: 8. This CDR3 contains 14 residues. Written as DNA, the CDR3 is TGTGCCACCATGAAAGCGGGAGGGCGTGATGAGCAGTTCTTC. It translates to CATMKAGGRDEQFF.

This chain connects TRBV6-1 to TRBJ2-1; no firm D call. The CDR3 length is 12 residues. Germline CDR1 reads MNHNS; CDR2 reads SASEGT. With 5 bases removed from V and 8 bases from J, the gap between germline ends came to 10 bases. The CDR3 spells CASSKVNYEQFF. The CDR3 DNA is TGTGCCAGCAGTAAAGTAAACTATGAGCAGTTCTTC.

This clonotype was seen repeatedly, ten times or more. The chain uses TRBV7-2 and TRBJ2-7; TRBD2 matches at 10 bases. The CDR3 consists of 15 residues. The V gene's germline CDR1 is SGHTA and CDR2 FQGNSA. V was clipped by 5 bases and J by 1 base; unmatched bases: 5. CDR3 residues: CASSNLAGGSYEQYF. In DNA form, the CDR3 reads TGTGCCAGCAGCAATTTAGCGGGAGGTTCCTACGAGCAGTACTTC.

This clonotype occurred a few times. This sequence joins TRBV2 and TRBJ2-7; TRBD2 might be the D (6 bases). Germline V gene sequence: CDR1 SNHLY, CDR2 FYNNEI. V lost 4 bases, J lost 3 bases, and 10 bases lay in between. The CDR3 covers 13 residues. The CDR3 sequence is CASSVAASYEQYF. The CDR3, as DNA: TGTGCCAGCAGTGTAGCGGCAAGCTACGAGCAGTACTTC.

This clonotype was recorded at least ten times. CDR3 DNA: TGTGCCAGCAGCTTAATGCGTCAGAGCACAGATACGCAGTATTTT. Translating gives CASSLMRQSTDTQYF. The chain couples TRBV7-9 to TRBJ2-3; the D is unclear. The germline V and J ends were trimmed by 2 bases and 0 bases, with 9 bases remaining between them. CDR3 size: 15 residues. The germline V gene encodes CDR1 SEHNR and CDR2 FQNEAQ (reference sequence).

The sample holds many counts of this clonotype. The chain carries TRBV18 and TRBJ1-1; 12 bases are a match to TRBD1. Germline V gene lookup returns CDR1 KGHSH and CDR2 LQKENI. J lost 4 bases, V lost 3 bases, and 6 bases had no gene match. CDR3 length: 16 residues. The CDR3 DNA is TGTGCCAGCTCACCGCCGGGACAGGGGGCGATCACTGAAGCTTTCTTT. It translates to CASSPPGQGAITEAFF. Looking up the rest from reference TRBV18 and TRBJ1-1 gives the full variable domain: NAGVMQNPRHLVRRRGQEARLRCSPMKGHSHVYWYRQLPEEGLKFMVYLQKENIIDESGMPKERFSAEFPKEGPSILRIQQVVRGDSAAYFCASSPPGQGAITEAFFGQGTRLTVV.

This clonotype was picked up many times. The chain is built from TRBV5-5 and TRBJ1-1; 7 nucleotides agree with TRBD1. Per the germline V gene, CDR1 is SGHKS and CDR2 is YYEKEE (reference sequence). The CDR3 is 13 amino acids. V dropped 4 bases and J dropped 8; count of bases not matched to a gene: 8. The CDR3, as DNA: TGTGCCAGCAGCCTAGTTCCAGGGGGAGAAGCTTTCTTT. It is translated as CASSLVPGGEAFF.

The sample holds many counts of this clonotype. The rearrangement links TRBV7-2 to TRBJ2-5; D gene unclear. CDR3 length: 16 residues. The V and J ends lost 6 bases and 5 bases respectively, with 22 bases between them. Per germline, CDR1 SGHTA and CDR2 FQGNSA. CDR3 nucleotide sequence: TGTGCCAGCAGAACTTTCGGTGGTTCCACTGGGGAGACCCAGTACTTC. It is translated as CASRTFGGSTGETQYF.

This clonotype was found many times. The chain has TRBV20-1 and TRBJ2-3; no reliable D call. The CDR3 length is 18 residues. V was trimmed by 1 base and J by 0 bases, leaving 20 bases between them. The germline V gene has CDR1 DFQATT and CDR2 SNEGSKA (reference sequence). The CDR3 loop reads CSARAVQISAPSTDTQYF. The CDR3 region has the DNA TGCAGTGCTAGAGCGGTACAAATCAGCGCTCCGAGCACAGATACGCAGTATTTT.

This clonotype was seen at least ten times. The chain carries TRBV20-1 and TRBJ2-3; D perhaps matches TRBD2 (6 bases). This CDR3 contains 14 residues. Germline V gives CDR1 DFQATT, CDR2 SNEGSKA (reference sequence). V shed 0 bases and J shed 3 bases, with 10 bases lying between them. The CDR3 sequence is CSARDPGGTDTQYF. CDR3 coding DNA: TGCAGTGCTAGAGATCCCGGGGGAACAGATACGCAGTATTTT.

This clonotype was observed at least ten times. The V gene is TRBV12-3 or TRBV12-4, the J gene TRBJ1-1, with 8 nucleotides matching TRBD1. Losses at the gene ends were 1 base for V and 7 bases for J; bases not matched to a gene: 5. The CDR3 length is 14 residues. For the CDR3, the DNA is TGTGCCAGCAGTTTAGGGGAACAGGGGGGTGAAGCTTTCTTT. As protein: CASSLGEQGGEAFF.

The V and J genes are TRBV27 and TRBJ2-7; 7 bases line up with TRBD1. This CDR3 is built from 14 residues. Trimming removed 5 bases from V and 2 bases from J; junction bases left unmatched: 6. Germline values: CDR1 MNHEY, CDR2 SMNVEV (reference sequence). The CDR3 protein is CASSITGVPYEQYF. CDR3 nucleotides: TGTGCCAGCAGTATCACAGGGGTCCCCTACGAGCAGTACTTC.

This clonotype was counted many times. V and J are TRBV20-1 and TRBJ2-1; D is ambiguous. CDR1 DFQATT and CDR2 SNEGSKA come from the germline V gene (reference sequence). This CDR3 is built from 12 residues. Trimming took 7 bases from V and 8 from J, leaving 15 bases between them. This CDR3 is CSGRGVKYEQFF. The CDR3 nucleotides read TGCAGTGGGCGCGGAGTAAAATATGAGCAGTTCTTC.

The V call is TRBV6-1, the J call TRBJ1-5; D remains unclear. Per the germline V gene, CDR1 is MNHNS and CDR2 is SASEGT. CDR3 length: 12 residues. V was clipped by 6 bases and J by 7 bases, with 10 bases between them. CDR3 DNA: TGTGCCAGCAGAAACTTCAACCAGCCCCAGCATTTT. Translated: CASRNFNQPQHF.